These 25 T cell receptor beta chains were all obtained from the same sample, sequenced in a study of blood T cells in healthy people across ages. It was with a sample-barcoded 5' primer and a J-beta primer mix that a second PCR of roughly 7 to 12 cycles was run. Using its own MiXCR run on the 5' RACE reads, TCRdb lists one record per CDR3 protein. The sample records 730,000 or so distinct CDR3 sequences, around 38% being singletons. Sequences were obtained from blood. These receptors all come from a man older than 75 in good health.

The chain combines TRBV20-1 with TRBJ1-6; D remains unclear. V dropped 1 base and J dropped 7 bases, with 17 bases sitting between them. The CDR3 is 16 amino acids. Germline V gene sequence: CDR1 DFQATT, CDR2 SNEGSKA (reference sequence). Here the CDR3 reads CSARVSTGPRNSPLHF. DNA for the CDR3: TGCAGTGCTAGAGTTTCTACCGGCCCCAGGAATTCACCCCTCCACTTT.

This clonotype was counted a few times. This chain uses TRBV12-3 or TRBV12-4 with TRBJ2-1; 14 nucleotides match TRBD2. Trimming cost V 6 bases and J 6 bases; bases outside gene matches: 7. The CDR3 length is 16 residues. CDR3 sequence (DNA): TGTGCCAGCAGCACAACCGGGACTAGCGGGAGCAATGAGCAGTTCTTC. Amino acids: CASSTTGTSGSNEQFF.

The V and J genes are TRBV9 and TRBJ2-3; no definite D call. Germline CDR1 reads SGDLS; CDR2 reads YYNGEE. The V gene lost 0 bases and the J gene lost 5 bases, with 10 bases spanning the gap. The CDR3 is made up of 14 amino acids. In DNA form, the CDR3 reads TGTGCCAGCAGCGTAGCTAGGTCGATAGATACGCAGTATTTT. Its protein product is CASSVARSIDTQYF.

The chain combines TRBV20-1 with TRBJ1-5, with D possibly TRBD1 on 5 matching bases. With 6 bases removed from V and 0 bases from J, the gap between germline ends came to 12 bases. This CDR3 region has 14 residues. Per germline, CDR1 DFQATT and CDR2 SNEGSKA (reference sequence). The CDR3 loop reads CSASVGGSNQPQHF. For the CDR3, the DNA is TGCAGTGCCTCAGTCGGGGGTAGCAATCAGCCCCAGCATTTT.

V is TRBV10-2 and J is TRBJ2-7; 10 nucleotides align to TRBD1. This CDR3 has 16 residues. From germline, CDR1 is WSHSY and CDR2 SAAADI. V lost 3 bases, J lost 1 base, and 6 bases stayed unmatched. The DNA for the CDR3 is TGCGCCAGCAGTGAACCAGACAGGGGGCGATCCTACGAGCAGTACTTC. This translates into CASSEPDRGRSYEQYF.

This clonotype appeared many times. V is TRBV28 and J is TRBJ2-7; 10 nucleotides align to TRBD2. The CDR3 loop spans 15 amino acids. Trimming cost V 4 bases and J 6 bases; bases outside gene matches: 9. The V gene's germline CDR1 is MDHEN and CDR2 SYDVKM. CDR3 nucleotides: TGTGCCAGCAGTTCCCAAGCGGGAGGGTACGCCGAGCAGTACTTC. Translating gives CASSSQAGGYAEQYF.

This clonotype was picked up a small number of times. The chain uses TRBV21-1 and TRBJ2-7; the D call TRBD1 from the table was never checked on the DNA. TRBV21-1 corresponds to a pseudogene. The CDR3 spans 14 residues. For the CDR3, the DNA is TGTGCCAGCAGCAAACAGGGGTTGGACTACGAGCAGTACTTC. Translated, it gives CASSKQGLDYEQYF.

This clonotype was seen a handful of times. The chain links TRBV7-6 to TRBJ2-7; 15 bases line up with TRBD2. Germline trimming cut 4 bases from V and 5 bases from J; bases unmatched to any gene: 12. Germline V CDR1 and CDR2: SGHVS, FNYEAQ. CDR3 size: 18 residues. CDR3 residues: CASSSWTSGRAGIDEQYF. The DNA of the CDR3 is TGTGCCAGCAGCTCTTGGACTAGCGGGAGGGCCGGTATTGACGAGCAGTACTTC.

In the case of this clonotype: This clone may be a read error of a much larger clone one base away. V is TRBV14 and J is TRBJ2-3, with 8 bases fitting TRBD2. The CDR3 has 15 amino acids. Losses at the gene ends were 4 bases for V and 4 bases for J; bases not matched to a gene: 7. Germline V gives CDR1 SGHDN, CDR2 FVKESK. CDR3 region: CASSRDLAGPDTQYF. CDR3 nucleotide sequence: TGTGCCAGCAGCCGAGATCTAGCGGGCCCAGATACGCAGTATTTT.

The V call is TRBV20-1, the J call TRBJ2-3, with D maybe TRBD2 (7 bases). The CDR3 has 13 amino acids. V lost 7 bases and J 2 bases, leaving 13 bases between the germline ends. CDR1 is DFQATT and CDR2 is SNEGSKA in the germline V gene (reference sequence). CDR3 region: CSGGGGNTDTQYF. In DNA, the CDR3 is TGCAGTGGGGGAGGGGGGAACACAGATACGCAGTATTTT.

With regard to this clonotype: This sequence may be a read error, since a much larger clone differs from it by one base. The rearrangement uses TRBV25-1 and TRBJ1-1; TRBD1 aligns across 7 bases. The junction had 10 bases not matched to a gene; V was cut back by 8 bases and J by 1 base. CDR3 length: 15 residues. Germline lookup yields CDR1 MGHDK and CDR2 SYGVNS. In DNA form, the CDR3 reads TGTGCCAGCTTACCGAGGACAGGAGGGAACACTGAAGCTTTCTTT. Translated, it gives CASLPRTGGNTEAFF. The full variable domain, completed using reference TRBV25-1 and TRBJ1-1, is EADIYQTPRYLVIGTGKKITLECSQTMGHDKMYWYQQDPGMELHLIHYSYGVNSTEKGDLSSESTVSRIRTEHFPLTLESARPSHTSQYLCASLPRTGGNTEAFFGQGTRLTVV.

With regard to this clonotype: A much larger clone differs by one base, so this may be a read error. The chain couples TRBV9 to TRBJ2-7; 11 bases map to TRBD2. The CDR3 consists of 15 residues. The trim removed 4 bases at V and 7 bases at J, leaving 10 bases unmatched. Germline-derived CDR1 and CDR2 are SGDLS and YYNGEE. Written as DNA, the CDR3 is TGTGCCAGCAGCAAGACTAGCGGGGTAAACAATGAGCAGTACTTC. Translation gives CASSKTSGVNNEQYF.

The table lists this clonotype with a few counts. The CDR3 DNA sequence: TGCAGTGCTACCAGCCCGGGACAGGGAAATTCACCCCTCCACTTT. Its translation is CSATSPGQGNSPLHF. This chain joins TRBV20-1 and TRBJ1-6; 9 nucleotides line up with TRBD1. The CDR3 covers 15 residues. J gave up 7 bases and V 4 bases, and 8 bases lay outside the gene matches. Germline lookup yields CDR1 DFQATT and CDR2 SNEGSKA (reference sequence).

The gene calls are TRBV4-2 and TRBJ2-1; D is uncertain. The CDR3 is 12 residues long. Trimming pared 0 bases from V and 9 bases from J, leaving 6 bases between. Germline CDR1 LGHNA, CDR2 YNFKEQ. The CDR3 sequence is CASSQDRVEQFF. The CDR3 DNA sequence: TGTGCCAGCAGCCAAGATAGGGTTGAGCAGTTCTTC.

This chain connects TRBV10-3 to TRBJ2-1; TRBD2 aligns across 10 bases. CDR3 size: 16 residues. The junction had 4 bases not matched to a gene; V was cut back by 0 bases and J by 5 bases. From germline, CDR1 is ENHRY and CDR2 SYGVKD. The CDR3: CAISESVTSGDNEQFF. The CDR3 nucleotides read TGTGCCATCAGTGAGTCTGTAACTAGCGGGGACAATGAGCAGTTCTTC.

The V and J genes are TRBV7-2 and TRBJ2-7; tentatively, D is TRBD2 (5 bases). The CDR3 consists of 14 residues. Trimming shortened V by 5 bases and J by 7 bases, and 18 bases separated the two germline ends. Germline values: CDR1 SGHTA, CDR2 FQGNSA. The CDR3 loop reads CASSPTPSNNEQYF. CDR3 DNA: TGTGCCAGCAGCCCCACCCCTAGCAACAATGAGCAGTACTTC. Based on the CDR3 plus reference TRBV7-2 and TRBJ2-7, the full variable domain is GAGVSQSPSNKVTEKGKDVELRCDPISGHTALYWYRQSLGQGLEFLIYFQGNSAPDKSGLPSDRFSAERTGGSVSTLTIQRTQQEDSAVYLCASSPTPSNNEQYFGPGTRLTVT.

The rearrangement joins TRBV20-1 to TRBJ2-4; D is uncertain. The DNA end is a closer match to TRBJ2-7, so the J assignment may be wrong. The CDR3 runs to 13 residues. Germline CDR1 and CDR2: DFQATT and SNEGSKA (reference sequence). The CDR3 here is CSARVESYYEQYF. The CDR3 region has the DNA TGCAGTGCTAGAGTGGAGAGCTACTACGAGCAGTACTTC.

This clonotype was recorded only once. The V and J genes are TRBV7-2 and TRBJ2-5, with D maybe TRBD2 (6 bases). The V gene lost 5 bases and the J gene lost 9 bases, with 19 bases spanning the gap. The CDR3 contains 14 residues. Germline-derived CDR1 and CDR2 are SGHTA and FQGNSA. The CDR3 DNA reads TGTGCCAGCAGCGGGTTGTGGACCGCGGGGCCCCAGTACTTC. It yields the protein CASSGLWTAGPQYF.

V gene TRBV20-1 combines with J gene TRBJ2-2; 9 nucleotides line up with TRBD2. This CDR3 comprises 15 residues. Germline V gene data show CDR1 as DFQATT and CDR2 as SNEGSKA (reference sequence). Trimming at V came to 5 bases and at J to 2 bases, leaving 6 bases not matched to a gene. CDR3 loop: CSARTGTSNTGELFF. CDR3 nucleotides: TGCAGTGCTCGAACCGGGACTAGCAACACCGGGGAGCTGTTTTTT.

In regard to this clonotype: Relative to the germline gene, one junction end is altered; a read error may explain this. This chain joins TRBV6-1 and TRBJ2-3; TRBD1 or TRBD2 may be the D gene (5 bases each). CDR1 is MNHNS and CDR2 is SASEGT in the germline V gene. The CDR3 runs 16 residues. The CDR3 sequence: CASSSTGTSSTDMQYF. In nucleotides, the CDR3 is TGTGCCAGCAGTTCAACGGGGACGTCGAGCACAGATATGCAGTATTTT.

Only a few counts were recorded for this clonotype. This chain links TRBV7-2 with TRBJ1-1; no clear D. The germline V gene encodes CDR1 SGHTA and CDR2 FQGNSA. V was clipped by 5 bases and J by 1 base, with 14 bases between them. There are 15 residues in the CDR3. CDR3 sequence (DNA): TGTGCCAGCAGCCCCTCACTGGGTTGGAACACTGAAGCTTTCTTT. Translated: CASSPSLGWNTEAFF. Using reference TRBV7-2 and TRBJ1-1 for the parts outside the CDR3, the full variable domain is GAGVSQSPSNKVTEKGKDVELRCDPISGHTALYWYRQSLGQGLEFLIYFQGNSAPDKSGLPSDRFSAERTGGSVSTLTIQRTQQEDSAVYLCASSPSLGWNTEAFFGQGTRLTVV.

The chain recombines TRBV6-4 with TRBJ2-1; D gene ambiguous. V shed 7 bases and J shed 6 bases, with 13 bases lying between them. The germline gives CDR1 MRHNA, CDR2 SNTAGT. The CDR3 has 13 residues. The CDR3 region is CASTVMGSNEQFF. The CDR3, as DNA: TGTGCCAGCACCGTAATGGGATCCAATGAGCAGTTCTTC.

The chain has TRBV6-2 or TRBV6-3 and TRBJ2-1, with TRBD2 matching 7 bases. Germline CDR1 MNHEY, CDR2 SVGEGT. The CDR3 spans 14 residues. Trimming took 4 bases from V and 10 from J; bases not matched to a gene: 10. CDR3 in amino acids: CASSWGGERGEQFF. The CDR3 DNA follows: TGTGCCAGCAGTTGGGGGGGAGAGAGGGGCGAGCAGTTCTTC.

The chain has TRBV6-2 or TRBV6-3 and TRBJ2-4; 12 bases agree with TRBD2. Matching the DNA end better, TRBJ2-7 makes the J call doubtful. Germline CDR1 reads MNHEY; CDR2 reads SVGEGT. The CDR3 totals 14 residues. CDR3 in amino acids: CASTRTSGAYEQYF. CDR3 bases: TGTGCCAGCACCAGGACTAGCGGGGCCTACGAGCAGTACTTC.

The V call is TRBV29-1, the J call TRBJ2-1; D remains unclear. With the DNA end fitting TRBJ2-7 better, the J assignment may be wrong. The CDR3 contains 16 residues. The germline gives CDR1 SQVTM, CDR2 ANQGSEA. The CDR3 nucleotides read TGCAGCGTTGAAACTCAGCTCTCGAGCTCCTACAATGAGCAGTACTTC. It codes for CSVETQLSSSYNEQYF.